The T cell receptor (beta chain) described here comes from a study of CD8+ T cells in alopecia areata. Findings and limits, study-wide: Patients shared TCRs less clearly than mice did, possibly for HLA-related reasons.

After isolation, RNA underwent reverse transcription to generate cDNA as the sequencing template. Assay: immunoSEQ multiplex PCR; the TCRdb copy retains only in-frame clones and omits some. The sample shows approximately 140,000 clones, around 87% of them seen only once. In regard to this clone: Antigen specificity is unknown.

V dropped 4 bases and J dropped 11; count of bases not matched to a gene: 11. The CDR3 is 14 residues long. Per germline, CDR1 SQVTM and CDR2 ANQGSEA. Peripheral blood, together with lesional scalp punch biopsies, was collected from alopecia areata patients. The chain is built from TRBV29-1 and TRBJ1-4, with 9 nucleotides matching TRBD1. The material sequenced was CD8+ T cells sorted from blood, taken at week 0. The TCR was taken from a human donor with alopecia areata. CDR3 protein: CSVADGTGSGKLFF. The CDR3 DNA reads as TGCAGCGTTGCGGACGGGACAGGGTCTGGGAAACTGTTTTTT.